The 25 T cell receptor beta chains below all came from one sample that was sequenced in a study (dated by TCRdb to the mid-2010s). Library generation was performed with 5' RACE. Sequenced on an Illumina MiSeq. TCRdb itself trimmed the public reads at Q25 with fastp, ran MiXCR and retained productive beta chains. Rows are combined by CDR3 protein, so each entry shows the most common genes and DNA. In all, the sample holds over 25,000 distinct CDR3 sequences, and roughly 24% of those were seen once. The ten largest make up around 3.9% of the sample. The material sequenced was naive CD4+ T cells sorted from a lymph node. The intended sense of this specimen's cell subset or site label: naive CD4+ T cells, CD4+CD45RA+CD25-. The source is a female donor with breast cancer.

The genes are TRBV3-1 and TRBJ2-3; maybe TRBD2 (6 bases). Germline-derived CDR1 and CDR2 are LGHDT and YNNKEL (reference sequence). V gave up 4 bases and J gave up 3 bases, with 11 bases separating them. The CDR3 covers 14 residues. The CDR3 region is CASSPTRETDTQYF. CDR3 sequence (DNA): TGTGCCAGCAGCCCGACTAGAGAGACAGATACGCAGTATTTT.

On this clonotype: This could be a read error, since a much larger clone is one nucleotide away. The missing conserved phenylalanine or tryptophan at the end of this CDR3 makes a read error likely. The gene calls are TRBV20-1 and TRBJ2-3; 7 nucleotides match TRBD2. Trimming took 5 bases from V and 2 from J; bases not matched to a gene: 4. The CDR3 loop spans 13 amino acids. CDR1 is DFQATT and CDR2 is SNEGSKA in the germline V gene (reference sequence). The CDR3 nucleotides read TGCAGTGCTCCGGGACTAAACACAGATACGCAGTATGTT. Its translation is CSAPGLNTDTQYV.

In DNA, the CDR3 is TGCAGTGCGCCTAGGGCGGGATTGGGCTACGAGCAGTACTTC. Translated: CSAPRAGLGYEQYF. J is TRBJ2-7 and V is TRBV20-1; tentatively, D is TRBD2 (6 bases). Trimming left V 6 bases short and J 3 bases short, with 18 bases between. Germline CDR1 reads DFQATT; CDR2 reads SNEGSKA (reference sequence). This CDR3 has 14 residues.

The chain couples TRBV5-1 to TRBJ1-1, with D possibly TRBD1 on 6 matching bases. Between the trimmed V and J ends, which lost 7 bases and 4 bases, there was a span of 17 bases. Germline CDR1 SGHRS, CDR2 YFSETQ. The CDR3 totals 14 residues. Written as DNA, the CDR3 is TGCGCCAGCGTCCCCGCGGGGGCGCCCACTGAAGCTTTCTTT. Translating gives CASVPAGAPTEAFF.

This clonotype was seen a handful of times. This rearrangement joins TRBV29-1 to TRBJ2-7; D is unclear. Trimming pared 8 bases from V and 6 bases from J, leaving 17 bases between. The V gene's germline CDR1 is SQVTM and CDR2 ANQGSEA. This CDR3 has 12 amino acids. CDR3 loop: CSCGATGREQYF. CDR3 in DNA: TGCAGCTGTGGAGCGACGGGCCGCGAGCAGTACTTC.

This clonotype has only a few counts. This chain joins TRBV6-6 and TRBJ1-6; 7 bases are shared with TRBD1. With V trimmed by 7 bases and J by 10 bases, 1 base remained unmatched. The germline gives CDR1 MNHNY, CDR2 SVGAGI (reference sequence). This CDR3 has 11 amino acids. The DNA for the CDR3 is TGTGCCAGCACCAGGGGGTCACCCCTCCACTTT. The encoded protein is CASTRGSPLHF.

J is TRBJ2-7 and V is TRBV6-5, with TRBD2 matching 13 bases. V trimming: 5 bases; J trimming: 3 bases; junction bases outside the gene matches: 7. CDR3 length equals 16 residues. The germline gives CDR1 MNHEY, CDR2 SVGAGI. CDR3 region: CASSPLRTSGGYEQYF. The CDR3 bases are TGTGCCAGCAGTCCCCTACGGACTAGCGGGGGCTACGAGCAGTACTTC.

There are a few counts of this clonotype. The V call is TRBV9, the J call TRBJ2-1, with 7 bases identical to TRBD2. V dropped 0 bases and J dropped 7; count of bases not matched to a gene: 7. The CDR3 extends over 15 amino acids. Germline V gene data show CDR1 as SGDLS and CDR2 as YYNGEE. CDR3 amino acids: CASSVDAGEGNEQFF. The DNA of the CDR3 is TGTGCCAGCAGCGTAGACGCGGGAGAGGGTAATGAGCAGTTCTTC.

There are a few counts of this clonotype. V usage is TRBV20-1 and J usage is TRBJ1-3; 7 bases match TRBD1. CDR1 DFQATT and CDR2 SNEGSKA come from the germline V gene (reference sequence). The CDR3 is made up of 14 amino acids. V lost 5 bases to trimming and J lost 2 bases; unmatched junction nucleotides: 6. CDR3 amino acids: CSARNTGAGNTIYF. CDR3 bases: TGCAGTGCTCGGAATACAGGGGCTGGAAACACCATATATTTT.

The chain couples TRBV29-1 to TRBJ2-7; possible D gene TRBD1, 5 bases. The V gene's germline CDR1 is SQVTM and CDR2 ANQGSEA. The V end was cut by 3 bases, the J end by 4 bases, with 7 bases between. CDR3 length: 11 residues. The CDR3 DNA is TGCAGCGTTGAGACAGAATACGAGCAGTACTTC. This encodes CSVETEYEQYF.

This clonotype was counted only a few times. For the CDR3, the DNA is TGTGCCAGCAGTTACTTACCGGGGGCGGGTGAGCAGTACTTC. Translating gives CASSYLPGAGEQYF. V usage is TRBV6-6 and J usage is TRBJ2-7; D may match TRBD1 or TRBD2 (6 bases each). The length of the CDR3 is 14 residues. Germline loops: CDR1 MNHNY, CDR2 SVGAGI (reference sequence). Trimming shortened V by 1 base and J by 7 bases, and 14 bases separated the two germline ends.

Concerning this clonotype: It may be a read error: a sequence one base away is much more abundant. The chain recombines TRBV27 with TRBJ1-1; D not resolved. The CDR3 consists of 14 residues. V lost 5 bases, J lost 0 bases, and 10 bases lay in between. Germline loops: CDR1 MNHEY, CDR2 SMNVEV (reference sequence). The CDR3 is CASSPGRLNTEAFF. The CDR3 DNA reads as TGTGCCAGCAGTCCCGGACGGCTGAACACTGAAGCTTTCTTT.

CDR3 in amino acids: CSIGEGHTEAFF. CDR3 DNA: TGCAGCATTGGCGAGGGTCACACTGAAGCTTTCTTT. The chain has TRBV29-1 and TRBJ1-1; no definite D call. This CDR3 is 12 amino acids long. In germline, CDR1 is SQVTM, CDR2 ANQGSEA. V shed 8 bases and J shed 3 bases, with 13 bases lying between them.

This clonotype has just a few counts. CDR3 sequence: CATSDYLRLNEQFF. CDR3 DNA: TGTGCCACCAGTGATTATCTCCGGTTGAATGAGCAGTTCTTC. This chain joins TRBV24-1 and TRBJ2-1; D unclear. The CDR3 has 14 residues. Germline CDR1 and CDR2: KGHDR and SFDVKD. The V and J ends lost 2 bases and 7 bases respectively, with 11 bases between them.

This clonotype came up a few times. Written as DNA, the CDR3 is TGCAGCGTTGAAGATACGGGAAACACCATATATTTT. It yields the protein CSVEDTGNTIYF. The chain joins TRBV29-1 to TRBJ1-3; D gene unclear. V shed 0 bases and J shed 4 bases, with 4 bases lying between them. This CDR3 region has 12 residues. CDR1 and CDR2 (germline): SQVTM, ANQGSEA.

This clonotype was found a few times. A read error may explain this, as a much larger clone is one base away. The chain uses TRBV6-5 and TRBJ2-7; 9 bases are a match to TRBD1. The CDR3 is made up of 15 amino acids. Germline CDR1 MNHEY, CDR2 SVGAGI. CDR3 sequence: CASSPGQGLIYEQHF. The CDR3 nucleotides are TGTGCCAGCAGTCCGGGACAGGGCCTCATCTACGAGCAGCACTTC.

The chain is built from TRBV12-3 or TRBV12-4 and TRBJ2-1; the match to TRBD1 covers 7 bases. V was clipped by 6 bases and J by 0 bases; unmatched bases: 2. The CDR3 length is 14 residues. The chain's CDR3 is CASSRQGSYNEQFF. In DNA, the CDR3 is TGTGCCAGCAGCCGACAGGGCTCCTACAATGAGCAGTTCTTC.

This clonotype occurred a few times. The rearrangement links TRBV20-1 to TRBJ1-5; 7 nucleotides align to TRBD1. V shed 1 base, J shed 4 bases, and the junction held 4 bases outside the gene matches. Germline loops: CDR1 DFQATT, CDR2 SNEGSKA (reference sequence). The CDR3 extends over 14 amino acids. The CDR3 DNA sequence: TGCAGTGCTAGAGTGAGGGGGCCTAATCAGCCCCAGCATTTT. Residues: CSARVRGPNQPQHF.

In its sample, this clonotype was seen a few times. The chain joins TRBV7-8 to TRBJ2-3; unclear D gene. V lost 8 bases, J lost 2 bases, and 11 bases lay in between. This CDR3 region has 13 residues. CDR1 is SGHVS and CDR2 is FQNEAQ in the germline V gene. The CDR3 here is CASRPTYTDTQYF. In DNA, the CDR3 is TGTGCCAGCCGGCCTACCTACACAGATACGCAGTATTTT.

This clonotype was detected many times. The chain recombines TRBV27 with TRBJ1-1; 8 nucleotides line up with TRBD1. Germline loops: CDR1 MNHEY, CDR2 SMNVEV (reference sequence). The CDR3 covers 14 residues. V was clipped by 2 bases and J by 6 bases; unmatched bases: 5. CDR3 loop: CASSLGQGASEAFF. The CDR3 nucleotides are TGTGCCAGCAGTTTAGGTCAGGGGGCATCTGAAGCTTTCTTT.

The V call is TRBV5-1, the J call TRBJ1-3; no clear D. CDR1 and CDR2 (germline): SGHRS, YFSETQ. Trimming shortened V by 0 bases and J by 0 bases, and 7 bases separated the two germline ends. CDR3 length: 15 amino acids. The CDR3 here is CASSLDRSSGNTIYF. In DNA form, the CDR3 reads TGCGCCAGCAGCTTGGACAGAAGCTCTGGAAACACCATATATTTT.

The CDR3 sequence is CASSWETSYEQYF. The DNA of the CDR3 is TGCGCCAGCAGCTGGGAGACTAGCTACGAGCAGTACTTC. The V and J genes are TRBV5-1 and TRBJ2-7; a possible D gene is TRBD2 (6 bases). CDR1 is SGHRS and CDR2 is YFSETQ in the germline V gene. The V gene lost 3 bases and the J gene lost 3 bases, with 10 bases spanning the gap. The CDR3 contains 13 residues.

The J gene is TRBJ2-7, the V gene TRBV6-5; 12 nucleotides agree with TRBD2. CDR3 size: 14 residues. Per the germline V gene, CDR1 is MNHEY and CDR2 is SVGAGI. V was pared by 6 bases and J by 6 bases, with 6 bases of the junction left unmatched. The CDR3 DNA is TGTGCCAGCAGCGCTAGCGGGAGGGCCGCCGAGCAGTACTTC. Protein product: CASSASGRAAEQYF.

The chain has TRBV7-2 and TRBJ2-7; unclear D gene. Germline V lookup: CDR1 SGHTA, CDR2 FQGNSA. CDR3 size: 11 residues. The ends were cut back, 5 bases at V and 4 bases at J, with 6 bases in the middle. CDR3 nucleotides: TGTGCCAGCAGCCCCGGATACGAGCAGTACTTC. The encoded protein is CASSPGYEQYF.

This chain uses TRBV19 with TRBJ1-5; D perhaps matches TRBD1 (6 bases). The germline V gene encodes CDR1 LNHDA and CDR2 SQIVND (reference sequence). This CDR3 comprises 19 residues. V dropped 0 bases and J dropped 3 bases, with 21 bases sitting between them. The DNA of the CDR3 is TGTGCCAGTAGTATAGATCGGCGTAGGGGGATAAGGGACAATCAGCCCCAGCATTTT. Its protein product is CASSIDRRRGIRDNQPQHF.